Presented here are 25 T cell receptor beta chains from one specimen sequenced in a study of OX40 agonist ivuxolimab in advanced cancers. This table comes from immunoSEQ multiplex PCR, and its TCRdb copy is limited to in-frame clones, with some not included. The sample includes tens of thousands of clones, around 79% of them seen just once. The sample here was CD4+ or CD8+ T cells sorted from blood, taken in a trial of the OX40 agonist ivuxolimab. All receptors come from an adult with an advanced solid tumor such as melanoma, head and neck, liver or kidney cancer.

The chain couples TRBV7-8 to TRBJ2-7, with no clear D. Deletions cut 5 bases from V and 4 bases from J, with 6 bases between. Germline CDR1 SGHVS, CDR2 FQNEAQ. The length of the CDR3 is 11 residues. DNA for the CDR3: TGTGCCAGCAGCCTCTTATACGAGCAGTACTTC. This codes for CASSLLYEQYF.

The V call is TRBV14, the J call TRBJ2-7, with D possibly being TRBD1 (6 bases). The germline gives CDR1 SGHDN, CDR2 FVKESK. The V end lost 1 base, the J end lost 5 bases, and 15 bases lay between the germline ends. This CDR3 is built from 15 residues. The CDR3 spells CASSQGGHREHEQYF. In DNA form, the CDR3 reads TGTGCCAGCAGCCAAGGGGGACACAGGGAGCACGAGCAGTACTTC.

The CDR3 region has the DNA TGCGCCAGCAACCGGGACGTTGAGAACGGGGAGCTGTTTTTT. Translation gives CASNRDVENGELFF. This chain uses TRBV5-1 with TRBJ2-2, with D perhaps given as TRBD1 or TRBD2 (5 bases each). The CDR3 runs to 14 residues. Germline assignment: CDR1 SGHRS and CDR2 YFSETQ. The V gene lost 6 bases and the J gene lost 7 bases, with 16 bases spanning the gap.

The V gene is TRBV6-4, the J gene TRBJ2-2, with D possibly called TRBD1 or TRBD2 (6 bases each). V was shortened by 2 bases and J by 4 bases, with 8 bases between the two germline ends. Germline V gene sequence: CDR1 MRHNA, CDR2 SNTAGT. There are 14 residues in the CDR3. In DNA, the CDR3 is TGTGCCAGCAGTGACAAGGGGGGCACCGGGGAGCTGTTTTTT. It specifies CASSDKGGTGELFF.

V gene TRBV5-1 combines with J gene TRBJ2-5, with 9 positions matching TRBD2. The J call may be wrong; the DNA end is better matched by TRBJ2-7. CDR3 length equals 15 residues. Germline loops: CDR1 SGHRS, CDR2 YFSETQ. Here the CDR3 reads CASSKREVWAYEQYF. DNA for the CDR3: TGCGCCAGCAGTAAGCGGGAGGTATGGGCTTACGAGCAGTACTTC.

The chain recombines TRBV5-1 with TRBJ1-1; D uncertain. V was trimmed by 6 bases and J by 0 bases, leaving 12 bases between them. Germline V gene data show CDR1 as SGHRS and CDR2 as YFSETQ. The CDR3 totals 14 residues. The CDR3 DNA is TGCGCCAGCACCCCATTACAGATGAACACTGAAGCTTTCTTT. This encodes CASTPLQMNTEAFF. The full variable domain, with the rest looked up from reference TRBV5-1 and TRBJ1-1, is KAGVTQTPRYLIKTRGQQVTLSCSPISGHRSVSWYQQTPGQGLQFLFEYFSETQRNKGNFPGRFSGRQFSNSRSEMNVSTLELGDSALYLCASTPLQMNTEAFFGQGTRLTVV.

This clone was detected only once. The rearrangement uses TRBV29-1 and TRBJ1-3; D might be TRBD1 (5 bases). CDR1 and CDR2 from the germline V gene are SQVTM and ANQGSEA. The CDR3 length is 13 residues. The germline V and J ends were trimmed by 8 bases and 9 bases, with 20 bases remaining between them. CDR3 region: CSIRIRDGATIYF. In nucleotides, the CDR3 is TGCAGCATTAGGATCCGAGATGGGGCCACCATATATTTT.

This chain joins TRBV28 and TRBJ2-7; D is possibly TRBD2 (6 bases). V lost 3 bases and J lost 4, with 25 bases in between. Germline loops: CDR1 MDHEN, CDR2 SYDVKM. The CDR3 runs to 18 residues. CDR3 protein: CASSFPLRGGMAEYEQYF. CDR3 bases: TGTGCCAGCAGTTTTCCCTTGAGGGGCGGGATGGCGGAGTACGAGCAGTACTTC.

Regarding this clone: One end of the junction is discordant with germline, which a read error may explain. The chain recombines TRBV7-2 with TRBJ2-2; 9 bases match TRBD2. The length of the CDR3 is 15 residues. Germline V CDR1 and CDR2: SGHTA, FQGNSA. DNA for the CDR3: TGTGCCAGCAGTTTAGCGGGAGTAGGAACCGGGGAGCTGTTTTTT. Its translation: CASSLAGVGTGELFF.

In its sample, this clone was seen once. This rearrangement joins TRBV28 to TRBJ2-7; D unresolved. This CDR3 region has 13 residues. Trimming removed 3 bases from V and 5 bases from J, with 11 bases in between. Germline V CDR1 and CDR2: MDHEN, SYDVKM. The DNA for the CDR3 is TGTGCCAGCAGTTTTACGACCTACCACGAGCAGTACTTC. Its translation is CASSFTTYHEQYF.

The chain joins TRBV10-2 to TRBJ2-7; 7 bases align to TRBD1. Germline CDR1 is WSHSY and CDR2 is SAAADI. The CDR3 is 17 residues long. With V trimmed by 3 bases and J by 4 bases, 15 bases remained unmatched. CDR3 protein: CASSDPLKTGPPYEQYV. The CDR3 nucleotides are TGCGCCAGCAGTGACCCGCTCAAGACAGGGCCCCCTTACGAGCAGTACGTC.

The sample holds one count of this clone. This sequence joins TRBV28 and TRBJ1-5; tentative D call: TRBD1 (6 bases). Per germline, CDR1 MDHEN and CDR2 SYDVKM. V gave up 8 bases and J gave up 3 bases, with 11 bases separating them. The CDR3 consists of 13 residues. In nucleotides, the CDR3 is TGTGCCAGCGTGAGGGGGGTCAATCAGCCCCAGCATTTT. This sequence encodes CASVRGVNQPQHF.

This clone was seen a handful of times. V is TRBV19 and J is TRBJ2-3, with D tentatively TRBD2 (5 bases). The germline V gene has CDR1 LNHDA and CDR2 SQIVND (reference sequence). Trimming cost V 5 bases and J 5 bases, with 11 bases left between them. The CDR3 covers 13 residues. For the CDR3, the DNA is TGTGCCAGTAGTTCCACAGAGGGAGATACGCAGTATTTT. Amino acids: CASSSTEGDTQYF. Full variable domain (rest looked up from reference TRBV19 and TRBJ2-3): DGGITQSPKYLFRKEGQNVTLSCEQNLNHDAMYWYRQDPGQGLRLIYYSQIVNDFQKGDIAEGYSVSREKKESFPLTVTSAQKNPTAFYLCASSSTEGDTQYFGPGTRLTVL.

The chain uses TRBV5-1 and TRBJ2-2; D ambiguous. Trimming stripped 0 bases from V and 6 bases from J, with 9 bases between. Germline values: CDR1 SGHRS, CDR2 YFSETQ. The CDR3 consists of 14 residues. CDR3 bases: TGCGCCAGCAGCTTGGAGGCCTTCCCCGGGGAGCTGTTTTTT. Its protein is CASSLEAFPGELFF.

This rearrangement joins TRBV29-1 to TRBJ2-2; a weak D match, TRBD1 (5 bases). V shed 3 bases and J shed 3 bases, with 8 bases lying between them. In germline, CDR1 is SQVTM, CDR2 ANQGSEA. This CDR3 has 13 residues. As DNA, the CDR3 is TGCAGCGTTGATCCAGGGTACACCGGGGAGCTGTTTTTT. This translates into CSVDPGYTGELFF.

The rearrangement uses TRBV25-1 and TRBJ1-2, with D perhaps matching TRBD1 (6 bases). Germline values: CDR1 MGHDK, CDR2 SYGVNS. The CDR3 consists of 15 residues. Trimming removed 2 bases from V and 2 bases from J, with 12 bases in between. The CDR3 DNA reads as TGTGCCAGCAGTGAAAGGGGAAGGGGGAACTATGGCTACACCTTC. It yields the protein CASSERGRGNYGYTF.

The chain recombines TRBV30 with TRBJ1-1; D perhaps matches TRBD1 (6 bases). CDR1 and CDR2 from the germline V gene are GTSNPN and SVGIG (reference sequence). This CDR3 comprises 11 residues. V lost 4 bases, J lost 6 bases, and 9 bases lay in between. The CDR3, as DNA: TGTGCCTGGACTAGGGGGGCTGAAGCTTTCTTT. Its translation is CAWTRGAEAFF.

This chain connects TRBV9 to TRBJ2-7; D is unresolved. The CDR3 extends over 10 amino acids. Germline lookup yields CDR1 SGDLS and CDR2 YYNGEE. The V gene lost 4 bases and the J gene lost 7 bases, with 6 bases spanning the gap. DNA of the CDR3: TGTGCCAGCAGCCCCAAGGAGCAGTACTTC. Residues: CASSPKEQYF.

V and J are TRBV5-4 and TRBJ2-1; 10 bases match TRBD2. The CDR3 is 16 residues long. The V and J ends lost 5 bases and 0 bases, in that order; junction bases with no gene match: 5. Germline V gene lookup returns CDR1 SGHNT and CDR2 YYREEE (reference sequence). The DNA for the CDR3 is TGTGCCAGCAGTTCCTCTAGCGGGAGCTCCTACAATGAGCAGTTCTTC. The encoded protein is CASSSSSGSSYNEQFF.

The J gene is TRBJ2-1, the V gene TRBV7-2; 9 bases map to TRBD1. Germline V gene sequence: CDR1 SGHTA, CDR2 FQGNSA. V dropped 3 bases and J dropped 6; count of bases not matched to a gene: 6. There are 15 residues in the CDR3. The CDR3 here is CASSFGGQGGNEQFF. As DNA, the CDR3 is TGTGCCAGCAGCTTCGGGGGACAGGGAGGCAATGAGCAGTTCTTC.

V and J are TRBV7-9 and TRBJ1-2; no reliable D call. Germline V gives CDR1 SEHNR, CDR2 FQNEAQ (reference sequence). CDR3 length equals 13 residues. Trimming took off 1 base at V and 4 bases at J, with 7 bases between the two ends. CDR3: CASSLGVPYGYTF. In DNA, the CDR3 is TGTGCCAGCAGCTTAGGAGTCCCCTATGGCTACACCTTC.

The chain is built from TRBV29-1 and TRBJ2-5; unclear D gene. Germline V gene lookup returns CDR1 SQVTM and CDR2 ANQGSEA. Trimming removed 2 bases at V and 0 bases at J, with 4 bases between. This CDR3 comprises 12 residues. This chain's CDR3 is CSVEQNQETQYF. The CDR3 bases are TGCAGCGTTGAACAGAACCAAGAGACCCAGTACTTC.

The CDR3 here is CASSMGLAGAPYEQYF. DNA for the CDR3: TGTGCCAGTAGTATGGGGCTAGCGGGAGCTCCCTACGAGCAGTACTTC. The chain uses TRBV19 and TRBJ2-7, with 10 bases lining up with TRBD2. The CDR3 extends over 16 amino acids. V gave up 3 bases and J gave up 2 bases; unmatched junction bases: 7. The germline gives CDR1 LNHDA, CDR2 SQIVND (reference sequence).

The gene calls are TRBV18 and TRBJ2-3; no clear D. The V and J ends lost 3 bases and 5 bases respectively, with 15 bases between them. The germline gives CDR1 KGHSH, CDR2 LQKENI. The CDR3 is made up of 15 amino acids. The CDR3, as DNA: TGTGCCAGCTCACCCCCAGTTACGGGTGGAGATACGCAGTATTTT. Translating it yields CASSPPVTGGDTQYF.

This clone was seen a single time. CDR3 loop: CASSLTSERPYEQYF. The CDR3 region has the DNA TGCGCCAGCAGCCTTACTAGCGAGAGGCCCTACGAGCAGTACTTC. The chain uses TRBV5-1 and TRBJ2-5; TRBD2 agrees at 7 bases. The DNA end is a closer match to TRBJ2-7, so the J assignment may be wrong. The CDR3 is made up of 15 amino acids. Germline lookup yields CDR1 SGHRS and CDR2 YFSETQ.